Listed below are T cell receptor beta chains from one sample, sequenced in a study of shared T cell receptors in the human thymus. Clones were read by immunoSEQ multiplex PCR, and TCRdb kept only the in-frame ones, dropping some. The table lists hundreds of thousands of clones, approximately 87% of them singletons, with roughly 0.0089% in the top ten. The sample was also linked to a second study, of human thymus T cells.

Sequencing used thymocytes. The receptors come from a boy under two years old with a congenital heart defect. Each CDR3 is given with its conserved first and last residue. The D gene is left open where the match is weak. Not every row has a clone size; where given, it reads once, few, many or a size class.

- | TRBD1 | TRBJ2-2 | TRBV13 | CASSQYPTGANTGELFF | TGTGCCAGCAGCCAATACCCGACAGGGGCGAACACCGGGGAGCTGTTTTTT
- | - | TRBJ1-1 | TRBV5-6 | CASSLAQGVDTEAFF | TGTGCCAGCAGCTTGGCTCAGGGCGTGGACACTGAAGCTTTCTTT
- | TRBD2 | TRBJ2-3 | TRBV28 | CASGSYSGIFGAGGPTDTQYF | TGTGCCAGCGGATCCTATTCGGGAATTTTCGGAGCGGGAGGGCCGACAGATACGCAGTATTTT
few | - | TRBJ2-7 | TRBV4-1 | CASSQVTSQSYEQYF | TGCGCCAGCAGCCAAGTTACTAGCCAATCCTACGAGCAGTACTTC
once | - | TRBJ2-5 | TRBV7-9 | CASSPPGSDETQYF | TGTGCCAGCAGCCCTCCGGGGTCTGACGAGACCCAGTACTTC
- | - | TRBJ1-2 | TRBV27 | CASSLARGVGGYTF | TGTGCCAGCAGTTTGGCCAGGGGTGTAGGAGGCTACACCTTC
- | - | TRBJ1-3 | TRBV18 | CASSPNGPNLLGGNTIYF | TGTGCCAGCTCACCAAATGGGCCGAACTTGCTTGGTGGAAACACCATATATTTT
- | TRBD1 | TRBJ2-2 | TRBV4-3 | CASSPHARDRGRVNTGELFF | TGCGCCAGCAGCCCCCACGCCCGGGACAGAGGGCGCGTGAACACCGGGGAGCTGTTTTTT
- | - | TRBJ2-2 | TRBV29-1 | CSVEGGANTGELFF | TGCAGCGTTGAGGGGGGGGCTAACACCGGGGAGCTGTTTTTT
once | TRBD1 | TRBJ1-4 | TRBV14 | CASSQLQGPNEKLFF | TGTGCCAGCAGCCAACTACAGGGGCCTAATGAAAAACTGTTTTTT
- | TRBD1 | TRBJ2-1 | TRBV15 | CATSRDFPFPRQGTYNEQFF | TGTGCCACCAGCAGAGATTTCCCATTCCCTAGACAGGGAACCTACAATGAGCAGTTCTTC
- | TRBD1 | TRBJ1-2 | TRBV10-3 | CAILPGQGEKGYGYTF | TGTGCCATTTTACCGGGACAGGGGGAAAAAGGGTATGGCTACACCTTC
once | TRBD1 | TRBJ1-1 | TRBV6-5 | CASSHTQGARTEAFF | TGTGCCAGCAGTCACACACAGGGGGCTCGAACTGAAGCTTTCTTT
- | - | TRBJ2-1 | TRBV30 | CAWSVSPGAYNEQFF | TGTGCCTGGAGTGTGTCCCCGGGTGCCTACAATGAGCAGTTCTTC
- | - | TRBJ1-5 | TRBV19 | CASSIGGQPQHF | TGTGCCAGTAGTATAGGAGGGCAGCCCCAGCATTTT
- | - | TRBJ2-1 | TRBV2 | CASRELAGNEQFF | TGTGCCAGCAGGGAACTAGCTGGTAATGAGCAGTTCTTC
- | - | TRBJ2-7 | TRBV5-1 | CASSLNRSGFYEQYF | TGCGCCAGCAGCTTGAACAGGAGTGGGTTCTACGAGCAGTACTTC
- | - | TRBJ1-1 | TRBV27 | CASSSVTGQLNTEAFF | TGTGCCAGCAGTTCAGTAACCGGACAGTTGAACACTGAAGCTTTCTTT
- | - | TRBJ1-1 | TRBV5-6 | CASSLLNTEAFF | TGTGCCAGCAGCTTACTTAACACTGAAGCTTTCTTT
once | - | TRBJ1-2 | TRBV28 | CASSGDTSGTPRRYGYTF | TGTGCCAGCAGTGGGGATACATCCGGGACACCGCGCCGTTATGGCTACACCTTC
- | - | TRBJ2-2 | TRBV28 | CASSSRAATGPTGELFF | TGTGCCAGCAGTTCAAGGGCCGCGACAGGACCCACCGGGGAGCTGTTTTTT
- | TRBD2 | TRBJ2-3 | TRBV11-2 | CASYASGRADTQYF | TGTGCCAGCTATGCTAGCGGGAGGGCGGATACGCAGTATTTT
- | - | TRBJ2-7 | TRBV28 | CASSSRESQGGLEVYEQYF | TGTGCCAGCAGTTCTCGGGAGAGCCAGGGGGGTTTAGAGGTCTACGAGCAGTACTTC
- | - | TRBJ2-3 | TRBV19 | CASSSQGPDTQYF | TGTGCCAGTAGTTCGCAGGGGCCAGATACGCAGTATTTT
- | - | TRBJ1-2 | TRBV19 | CASSPKQGNYGYTF | TGTGCCAGTAGTCCTAAACAGGGAAACTATGGCTACACCTTC
- | - | TRBJ1-5 | TRBV15 | CATSRTGRLNQPQHF | TGTGCCACCAGCAGAACCGGGAGGCTCAATCAGCCCCAGCATTTT
- | - | TRBJ1-6 | TRBV5-6 | CASIKKEGLDNSPLHF | TGTGCCAGCATCAAAAAGGAGGGCTTGGACAATTCACCCCTCCACTTT
- | TRBD1 | TRBJ2-1 | TRBV7-6 | CASRQGNSRANEQFF | TGTGCCAGCAGACAGGGGAACTCGCGGGCCAATGAGCAGTTCTTC
- | TRBD1 | TRBJ1-1 | TRBV6-5 | CASRRTGKTEAFF | TGTGCCAGCAGGCGGACAGGGAAAACTGAAGCTTTCTTT
- | - | TRBJ1-3 | TRBV6-1 | CASSGRATGNTIYF | TGTGCCAGCAGTGGGCGGGCCACGGGAAACACCATATATTTT
- | - | TRBJ2-4 | TRBV6-5 | CASSELSLAKNIQYF | TGTGCCAGCAGCGAGTTGTCATTAGCCAAAAACATTCAGTACTTC
- | - | TRBJ2-7 | TRBV5-1 | CASSYQGGRTETYEQYF | TGCGCCAGCAGCTACCAGGGGGGTAGGACAGAGACCTACGAGCAGTACTTC
- | TRBD2 | TRBJ2-1 | TRBV11-2 | CASSFLSGGQHNEQFF | TGTGCCAGCAGCTTTCTCAGCGGGGGGCAACACAATGAGCAGTTCTTC
- | TRBD1 | TRBJ2-3 | TRBV12-5 | CASGFGGQGETDTQYF | TGTGCTAGTGGTTTCGGGGGACAGGGGGAGACAGATACGCAGTATTTT
- | - | TRBJ2-3 | TRBV10-3 | CAISEPGGRRTDTQYF | TGTGCCATCAGTGAGCCCGGAGGGAGAAGGACAGATACGCAGTATTTT
- | - | TRBJ2-7 | TRBV6-1 | CASSAEGQLYNEQYF | TGTGCCAGCAGTGCGGAGGGACAGCTATACAACGAGCAGTACTTC
- | - | TRBJ1-1 | TRBV19 | CASSGRQPNTEAFF | TGTGCCAGTAGTGGCCGACAGCCGAACACTGAAGCTTTCTTT
- | TRBD1 | TRBJ2-7 | TRBV28 | CASRGTGGSYEQYF | TGTGCCAGCAGGGGGACAGGGGGCTCCTACGAGCAGTACTTC
- | TRBD1 | TRBJ1-3 | TRBV19 | CASTALGQGRNTIYF | TGTGCCAGCACTGCCCTCGGACAGGGAAGGAACACCATATATTTT
- | - | TRBJ2-7 | TRBV11-2 | CASSLQARYEQYF | TGTGCCAGCAGCTTACAGGCACGGTACGAGCAGTACTTC
- | TRBD1 | TRBJ2-6 | TRBV5-6 | CASSLAERDREGANVLTF | TGTGCCAGCAGCTTGGCCGAGAGGGACAGGGAGGGGGCCAACGTCCTGACTTTC
once | - | TRBJ2-7 | TRBV6-5 | CASGKRTTVYEQYF | TGTGCCAGCGGTAAAAGGACTACTGTCTACGAGCAGTACTTC
- | - | TRBJ2-1 | TRBV5-1 | CASSLRRGPKYYNEQFF | TGCGCCAGCAGCTTGAGGCGGGGGCCAAAATACTACAATGAGCAGTTCTTC
once | - | TRBJ2-5 | TRBV7-6 | CASIRGLASPGQETQYF | TGTGCCAGCATCAGAGGGTTGGCTAGCCCAGGCCAAGAGACCCAGTACTTC
- | TRBD2 | TRBJ2-1 | TRBV5-1 | CASSLRPLAGQVKINEQFF | TGCGCCAGCAGCTTACGTCCTCTAGCGGGCCAGGTTAAAATCAATGAGCAGTTCTTC
- | TRBD1 | TRBJ1-2 | TRBV27 | CASSTQGGVYTF | TGTGCCAGCAGTACCCAAGGGGGCGTCTACACCTTC
- | - | TRBJ2-1 | TRBV6-1 | CASSEVCRACEQFF | TGTGCCAGCAGTGAAGTGTGCAGGGCATGCGAGCAGTTCTTC
- | TRBD1 | TRBJ2-7 | TRBV27 | CASSLSDRDEQYF | TGTGCCAGCAGTTTATCTGACAGGGACGAGCAGTACTTC
- | TRBD2 | TRBJ2-1 | TRBV7-2 | CASSLEGPGTSNEQFF | TGTGCCAGCAGCTTAGAAGGTCCCGGGACTAGCAATGAGCAGTTCTTC
- | - | TRBJ1-1 | TRBV19 | CASSIIPKGEAFF | TGTGCCAGTAGTATAATCCCCAAGGGGGAAGCTTTCTTT
- | - | TRBJ2-7 | TRBV6-4 | CASINRDYEQYF | TGTGCCAGCATTAACAGGGACTACGAGCAGTACTTC
- | TRBD2 | TRBJ2-1 | TRBV6-1 | CASSGPGLVLFF | TGTGCCAGCAGTGGGCCGGGACTAGTTTTGTTCTTC
- | TRBD2 | TRBJ2-3 | TRBV7-6 | CASSTSGARDTQYF | TGTGCCAGCAGCACTAGCGGGGCGCGGGATACGCAGTATTTT
- | - | TRBJ2-5 | TRBV5-1 | CASSLRLIQETQYF | TGCGCCAGCAGCTTGCGCCTAATACAAGAGACCCAGTACTTC
few | - | TRBJ1-4 | TRBV4-1 | CASSQDPPWGESEKLFF | TGCGCCAGCAGCCAAGACCCACCGTGGGGGGAGAGTGAAAAACTGTTTTTT